The T cell receptor (beta chain) described here comes from a study of radiotherapy plus CTLA-4 blockade in lung cancer. Study details: Around 18% of enrolled patients responded objectively, and about 31% had disease control.

Receiving focal radiation plus CTLA-4 blockade with ipilimumab were patients who had chemo-refractory metastatic non-small-cell lung cancer. Study conclusions and caveats: Reportedly, early blood T cell clone dynamics best predicted response, with interferon-beta. After treatment with radiotherapy plus ipilimumab, TCR clones that came from the tumor expanded in blood.

The J segment lost 3 bases and the V segment lost 1 base, leaving 3 bases of the junction unmatched. The germline V gene encodes CDR1 SGHTA and CDR2 FQGNSA. The CDR3 is 14 residues long. Profiled with immunoSEQ multiplex PCR; TCRdb holds only in-frame clones, not every one. The sample lists tens of thousands of clones; 83% were seen once. A note on this clone: Its matching antigen is unknown.

The receptor was isolated from a human donor with non-small cell lung cancer who had stable disease on radiotherapy plus ipilimumab. The gene calls are TRBV7-2 and TRBJ2-7; 7 bases agree with TRBD2. The material sequenced was peripheral blood, taken from a patient treated with radiotherapy plus ipilimumab. The CDR3 protein is CASSLGGGGYEQYF. The CDR3 DNA is TGTGCCAGCAGCTTAGGCGGGGGAGGCTACGAGCAGTACTTC. The full variable domain, in which reference TRBV7-2 and TRBJ2-7 provide the parts outside the CDR3, is GAGVSQSPSNKVTEKGKDVELRCDPISGHTALYWYRQSLGQGLEFLIYFQGNSAPDKSGLPSDRFSAERTGGSVSTLTIQRTQQEDSAVYLCASSLGGGGYEQYFGPGTRLTVT.